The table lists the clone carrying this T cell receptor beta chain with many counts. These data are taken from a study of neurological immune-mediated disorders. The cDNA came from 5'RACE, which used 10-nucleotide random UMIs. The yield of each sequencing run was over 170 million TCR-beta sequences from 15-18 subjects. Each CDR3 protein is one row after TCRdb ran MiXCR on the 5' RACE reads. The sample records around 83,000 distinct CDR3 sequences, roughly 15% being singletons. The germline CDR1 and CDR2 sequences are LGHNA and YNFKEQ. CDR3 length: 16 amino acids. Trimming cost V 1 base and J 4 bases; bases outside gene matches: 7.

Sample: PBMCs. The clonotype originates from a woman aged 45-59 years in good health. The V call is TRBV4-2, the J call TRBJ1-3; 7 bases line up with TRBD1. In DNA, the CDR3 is TGTGCCAGCAGCCAAGGGCCTCGGACAGGCGGAAACACCATATATTTT. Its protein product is CASSQGPRTGGNTIYF.